This T cell receptor beta chain is drawn from a study of cytomegalovirus exposure and HLA in healthy donors. Overall study findings and caveats: There were fewer than 200 TCR beta chains listed as cytomegalovirus-associated.

This table comes from immunoSEQ multiplex PCR, and its TCRdb copy is limited to in-frame clones, with some not included. The sample consists of 120,000 or so clones, approximately 90% of them appearing once. Comment on this clone: Its antigen remains unknown.

CDR3 length: 14 amino acids. V lost 1 base and J 0 bases, leaving 7 bases between the germline ends. Germline V gives CDR1 SGDLS, CDR2 YYNGEE. V and J are TRBV9 and TRBJ1-1; D remains ambiguous. The sequencing sample was made of PBMCs. The sequence was obtained from a woman aged 18-29 years in good health and CMV-seronegative. CDR3 in DNA: TGTGCCAGCAGCGTACTGGGCATGAACACTGAAGCTTTCTTT. Amino acid sequence: CASSVLGMNTEAFF.